One sample yielded the 14 T cell receptor beta chains listed below, sequenced in a study of cytomegalovirus exposure and HLA in healthy donors. Researchers ran the PCR with 60 Vbeta and 13 Jbeta primers. Produced via immunoSEQ multiplex PCR; TCRdb's table is partial and in-frame only. The sample contains more than 100,000 clones, less than 85% of which appear only once. Sequenced material: PBMCs. These receptors came from a man aged 40-55 years in good health and CMV-seronegative.

This clone appeared a single time. The CDR3 sequence: CASRSQGVTEAFF. As DNA, the CDR3 is TGTGCCAGCAGATCACAGGGTGTCACTGAAGCTTTCTTT. V is TRBV28 and J is TRBJ1-1; perhaps TRBD1 as D (6 bases). V dropped 6 bases and J dropped 4 bases, with 12 bases sitting between them. CDR3 length equals 13 residues. Germline lookup yields CDR1 MDHEN and CDR2 SYDVKM. Full variable domain (outside the CDR3, taken from reference TRBV28 and TRBJ1-1): DVKVTQSSRYLVKRTGEKVFLECVQDMDHENMFWYRQDPGLGLRLIYFSYDVKMKEKGDIPEGYSVSREKKERFSLILESASTNQTSMYLCASRSQGVTEAFFGQGTRLTVV.

The chain links TRBV6-1 to TRBJ2-1; D gene unclear. With 4 bases removed from V and 0 bases from J, the gap between germline ends came to 10 bases. This CDR3 spans 15 amino acids. Per the germline V gene, CDR1 is MNHNS and CDR2 is SASEGT. CDR3 residues: CASSGRLASYNEQFF. CDR3 nucleotides: TGTGCCAGCAGTGGTCGTTTGGCCTCCTACAATGAGCAGTTCTTC.

This clone was seen a few times. The V and J genes are TRBV5-1 and TRBJ2-7, with D maybe TRBD1 (6 bases). Germline loops: CDR1 SGHRS, CDR2 YFSETQ. The germline V and J ends were trimmed by 0 bases and 2 bases, with 12 bases remaining between them. The CDR3 totals 15 residues. This chain's CDR3 is CASSLDGGNPYEQYF. DNA of the CDR3: TGCGCCAGCAGCTTGGATGGGGGCAACCCCTACGAGCAGTACTTC.

The rearrangement joins TRBV5-6 to TRBJ2-5; 9 bases match TRBD2. Germline loops: CDR1 SGHDT, CDR2 YYEEEE. The CDR3 length is 16 residues. V shed 4 bases and J 3 bases; nucleotides not matched to a gene: 10. CDR3 sequence (DNA): TGTGCCAGCAGCCACGGGACGCTAGCGGGGAAAGAGACCCAGTACTTC. It is translated as CASSHGTLAGKETQYF.

This rearrangement joins TRBV29-1 to TRBJ2-1, with D possibly being TRBD1 (7 bases). V was clipped by 4 bases and J by 0 bases, with 19 bases between them. This CDR3 has 17 amino acids. CDR1 and CDR2 from the germline V gene are SQVTM and ANQGSEA. In nucleotides, the CDR3 is TGCAGCGTTGTAGGAGGGGGCGCCCCTAGCTCCTACAATGAGCAGTTCTTC. Its translation is CSVVGGGAPSSYNEQFF.

CDR3 sequence reads: CASSEAGAGVEKLFF. CDR3 nucleotide sequence: TGTGCCAGCAGTGAAGCAGGTGCAGGGGTCGAAAAACTGTTTTTT. The chain joins TRBV2 to TRBJ1-4; possibly TRBD1 for D (6 bases). V lost 0 bases and J lost 8, with 13 bases in between. Germline CDR1 SNHLY, CDR2 FYNNEI. The CDR3 extends over 15 amino acids.

The chain combines TRBV6-5 with TRBJ2-7; 11 bases match TRBD1. The CDR3 totals 14 residues. Per the germline V gene, CDR1 is MNHEY and CDR2 is SVGAGI. V was clipped by 6 bases and J by 3 bases; unmatched bases: 4. The CDR3 here is CASRAGTGGYEQYF. The CDR3 region has the DNA TGTGCCAGCAGAGCCGGGACAGGGGGCTACGAGCAGTACTTC.

This chain connects TRBV4-1 to TRBJ2-7, with 8 bases lining up with TRBD1. The junction had 15 bases not matched to a gene; V was cut back by 0 bases and J by 5 bases. CDR3 size: 18 residues. The V gene's germline CDR1 is MGHRA and CDR2 YSYEKL. For the CDR3, the DNA is TGCGCCAGCAGCCAAGATCTGGGTCGGACAGGGTCCCCCGACGAGCAGTACTTC. Translation: CASSQDLGRTGSPDEQYF.

CDR3 sequence (DNA): TGTGCCAGCAGTGAGCCAGGACTGCCTATCGACGAGCAGTACTTC. This encodes CASSEPGLPIDEQYF. The rearrangement joins TRBV6-1 to TRBJ2-7; maybe TRBD2 (5 bases). The length of the CDR3 is 15 residues. V was shortened by 3 bases and J by 5 bases, with 17 bases between the two germline ends. Germline V gene lookup returns CDR1 MNHNS and CDR2 SASEGT.

Notes on this clone: The same CDR3 can be traced to other DNA sequences in this sample. The V call is TRBV29-1, the J call TRBJ2-3, with TRBD2 matching 7 bases. CDR1 is SQVTM and CDR2 is ANQGSEA in the germline V gene. Trimming took 2 bases from V and 1 from J; bases not matched to a gene: 0. This CDR3 comprises 13 residues. CDR3 residues: CSVELAGTDTQYF. Here the CDR3 DNA reads TGCAGCGTTGAACTAGCGGGCACAGATACGCAGTATTTT.

The rearrangement joins TRBV30 to TRBJ1-1, with D unresolved. Germline V lookup: CDR1 GTSNPN, CDR2 SVGIG (reference sequence). The CDR3 sequence is 13 residues long. V lost 5 bases, J lost 0 bases, and 10 bases lay in between. The CDR3 DNA reads as TGTGCCTGGCGCACGGGGATGAACACTGAAGCTTTCTTT. This codes for CAWRTGMNTEAFF.

The chain uses TRBV6-1 and TRBJ2-1; no clear D. CDR3 length: 14 amino acids. V lost 11 bases and J 9 bases, leaving 23 bases between the germline ends. CDR1 is MNHNS, CDR2 SASEGT, per germline. Here the CDR3 reads CASLVASLVGEQFF. The CDR3 nucleotides are TGTGCCTCCCTGGTGGCTTCCCTCGTTGGTGAGCAGTTCTTC.

The V and J genes are TRBV30 and TRBJ1-2; 8 bases line up with TRBD1. From germline, CDR1 is GTSNPN and CDR2 SVGIG (reference sequence). V was clipped by 5 bases and J by 8 bases; unmatched bases: 4. The CDR3 loop spans 11 amino acids. The CDR3 DNA follows: TGTGCCTGGTGGACAGGGCTAGGCTACACCTTC. Amino acids: CAWWTGLGYTF.

This clone was found once. The chain couples TRBV19 to TRBJ1-2; 8 nucleotides align to TRBD1. The V gene end was trimmed by 6 bases and the J gene end by 6 bases; junction bases not matched to a gene: 9. The CDR3 totals 14 residues. Germline CDR1 reads LNHDA; CDR2 reads SQIVND (reference sequence). The CDR3 is CASRRAGGADGYTF. CDR3 sequence (DNA): TGTGCCAGTAGAAGGGCAGGGGGCGCCGATGGCTACACCTTC.